One sample yielded the 14 T cell receptor beta chains listed below, sequenced in a study of HIV-infected patients and healthy controls. Alpha and beta constant-region primers primed reverse transcription of 400 to 500 ng RNA. Alpha and beta chain libraries were made separately by chain-specific third strand synthesis with multiplexing indices. TCRdb itself ran the 5' RACE reads through MiXCR, one entry per CDR3 protein. The sample records about 15,000 distinct CDR3 sequences, about 7% being singletons. All unsorted peripheral T cells were captured because whole blood was used without fractionation. The sample taken for sequencing was blood. Receptors originate from an adult in good health.

This clonotype counts as medium-sized. This chain connects TRBV7-2 to TRBJ2-6, with D perhaps matching TRBD1 (6 bases). The CDR3 length is 16 residues. Trimming stripped 5 bases from V and 0 bases from J, with 11 bases between. Germline V CDR1 and CDR2: SGHTA, FQGNSA. This chain's CDR3 is CASSRTGISGANVLTF. DNA of the CDR3: TGTGCCAGCAGCCGCACAGGGATCTCTGGGGCCAACGTCCTGACTTTC.

A few counts support this clonotype. This chain connects TRBV18 to TRBJ1-1; the D gene is possibly TRBD1 (5 bases). Germline V gene sequence: CDR1 KGHSH, CDR2 LQKENI. Trimming removed 6 bases at V and 1 base at J, with 12 bases between. The CDR3 covers 14 residues. In DNA form, the CDR3 reads TGTGCCAGCTCCCCCCAGACAGAGAACACTGAAGCTTTCTTT. Translated, it gives CASSPQTENTEAFF.

The J gene is TRBJ2-7, the V gene TRBV29-1; D is possibly TRBD2 (7 bases). V dropped 7 bases and J dropped 3 bases, with 22 bases sitting between them. This CDR3 spans 15 amino acids. The germline V gene has CDR1 SQVTM and CDR2 ANQGSEA. CDR3 coding DNA: TGCAGCGCCATGAGGGATGGGGGGGCTAACTACGAGCAGTACTTC. It yields the protein CSAMRDGGANYEQYF.

In its sample, this clonotype was seen many times. The chain recombines TRBV12-3 or TRBV12-4 with TRBJ1-2; no firm D call. This CDR3 is 15 amino acids long. V lost 3 bases and J lost 2, with 13 bases in between. The CDR3 nucleotides are TGTGCCAGCAGTTTGGATCTTTTAGGGAACTATGGCTACACCTTC. This gives the protein CASSLDLLGNYGYTF.

This clonotype was found many times. The chain has TRBV25-1 and TRBJ2-5; D remains ambiguous. In germline, CDR1 is MGHDK, CDR2 SYGVNS. Trimming stripped 8 bases from V and 5 bases from J, with 12 bases between. This CDR3 comprises 12 residues. CDR3 bases: TGTGCCAGCGCGGCTTTTGGGGAGACCCAGTACTTC. Its translation: CASAAFGETQYF. The full variable domain, in which reference TRBV25-1 and TRBJ2-5 provide the parts outside the CDR3, is EADIYQTPRYLVIGTGKKITLECSQTMGHDKMYWYQQDPGMELHLIHYSYGVNSTEKGDLSSESTVSRIRTEHFPLTLESARPSHTSQYLCASAAFGETQYFGPGTRLLVL.

This clonotype was counted ten times or more. The V and J genes are TRBV6-6 and TRBJ1-1; 8 bases line up with TRBD1. CDR3 length: 15 residues. The trim removed 0 bases at V and 6 bases at J, leaving 6 bases unmatched. From germline, CDR1 is MNHNY and CDR2 SVGAGI (reference sequence). The CDR3 region has the DNA TGTGCCAGCAGTTACTCGGGGCAGGGGGCAGCTGAAGCTTTCTTT. It translates to CASSYSGQGAAEAFF.

By share, this clonotype ranks as medium-sized (0.01 to 0.1%). The chain employs TRBV10-3 and TRBJ1-4; D gene ambiguous. V was clipped by 4 bases and J by 2 bases, with 11 bases between them. Germline V lookup: CDR1 ENHRY, CDR2 SYGVKD. CDR3 length equals 15 residues. CDR3 coding DNA: TGTGCCATCAGTGTCGGGCAGAATACTAATGAAAAACTGTTTTTT. It encodes CAISVGQNTNEKLFF.

V is TRBV3-1 and J is TRBJ2-1; maybe TRBD2 (5 bases). CDR1 LGHDT and CDR2 YNNKEL come from the germline V gene (reference sequence). This CDR3 has 15 residues. Between the trimmed V and J ends, which lost 0 bases and 8 bases, there was a span of 14 bases. The CDR3 spells CASSQDNMRRDEQFF. In DNA form, the CDR3 reads TGTGCCAGCAGCCAAGATAACATGCGGCGGGATGAGCAGTTCTTC.

This clonotype was seen many times. The chain is built from TRBV14 and TRBJ1-2; D is uncertain. CDR1 and CDR2 (germline): SGHDN, FVKESK. Trimming took off 2 bases at V and 3 bases at J, with 13 bases between the two ends. This CDR3 spans 15 amino acids. The CDR3 here is CASSQQIGLHYGYTF. DNA of the CDR3: TGTGCCAGCAGCCAACAGATAGGATTGCACTATGGCTACACCTTC.

This clonotype was counted many times. The chain has TRBV27 and TRBJ2-7; 8 bases map to TRBD1. CDR1 is MNHEY and CDR2 is SMNVEV in the germline V gene (reference sequence). This CDR3 has 15 amino acids. V lost 5 bases, J lost 3 bases, and 9 bases stayed unmatched. For the CDR3, the DNA is TGTGCCAGCAGTCCGACCGGGACAGGTAGCTACGAGCAGTACTTC. It yields the protein CASSPTGTGSYEQYF.

This clonotype occurred many times. The rearrangement uses TRBV7-9 and TRBJ1-2; no reliable D call. CDR1 is SEHNR, CDR2 FQNEAQ, per germline (reference sequence). The CDR3 runs to 13 residues. The V end lost 5 bases, the J end lost 4 bases, and 11 bases lay between the germline ends. CDR3 nucleotide sequence: TGTGCCAGCAGCCCCTCCGGCACCTATGGCTACACCTTC. This gives the protein CASSPSGTYGYTF.

This clonotype has at least ten counts. This chain connects TRBV5-6 to TRBJ1-2; D unclear. The germline V gene encodes CDR1 SGHDT and CDR2 YYEEEE. The CDR3 consists of 13 residues. Trimming pared 0 bases from V and 2 bases from J, leaving 5 bases between. This CDR3 reads CASSLGQNYGYTF. The CDR3 DNA reads as TGTGCCAGCAGCTTGGGGCAGAACTATGGCTACACCTTC.

This clonotype was counted only a few times. The rearrangement links TRBV18 to TRBJ2-3; D remains ambiguous. With 3 bases removed from V and 5 bases from J, the gap between germline ends came to 6 bases. The CDR3 is 12 amino acids. Germline V gene lookup returns CDR1 KGHSH and CDR2 LQKENI. Here the CDR3 DNA reads TGTGCCAGCTCACCGGCCAAAGATACGCAGTATTTT. It is translated as CASSPAKDTQYF.

This chain joins TRBV12-3 or TRBV12-4 and TRBJ2-5, with D perhaps matching TRBD1 (5 bases). V was cut by 5 bases and J by 6 bases, with 10 bases left in between. The length of the CDR3 is 12 residues. For the CDR3, the DNA is TGTGCCAGCAGTAGGGGTTCGCAGACCCAGTACTTC. Protein sequence: CASSRGSQTQYF.